One and the same sample provided the 3 T cell receptor beta chains below, sequenced in a study of radiation and T cells in renal cell carcinoma. Time point given: baseline pretreatment blood. Treatment indicated: 15 Gy SBRT to primary tumor, nephrectomy 4 weeks later. Assay: immunoSEQ multiplex PCR; the TCRdb copy retains only in-frame clones and omits some. Among approximately 110,000 clones listed, roughly 85% were seen once. Material: blood, obtained from a patient whose treatment included radiotherapy and nephrectomy. The receptors stem from an older woman with renal cell carcinoma.

This chain joins TRBV11-2 and TRBJ1-2, with D unclear. The V and J ends lost 5 bases and 4 bases respectively, with 8 bases between them. Germline values: CDR1 SGHAT, CDR2 FQNNGV. This CDR3 has 12 residues. The DNA for the CDR3 is TGTGCCAGCAGCGCGGAGATCTATGGCTACACCTTC. Its protein is CASSAEIYGYTF.

The genes are TRBV5-1 and TRBJ2-5, with D possibly being TRBD1 or TRBD2 (5 bases each). Germline-derived CDR1 and CDR2 are SGHRS and YFSETQ. This CDR3 spans 15 amino acids. V lost 2 bases, J lost 7 bases, and 18 bases lay in between. Here the CDR3 reads CASSFTGTRGGTQYF. CDR3 nucleotide sequence: TGCGCCAGCAGCTTCACCGGGACCAGAGGCGGGACCCAGTACTTC.

The V gene is TRBV2, the J gene TRBJ1-1, with TRBD1 matching over 7 bases. The CDR3 is made up of 14 amino acids. Unmatched junction bases numbered 5, after V lost 6 bases and J lost 1 base. Germline values: CDR1 SNHLY, CDR2 FYNNEI. This CDR3 is CASSRDSWNTEAFF. For the CDR3, the DNA is TGTGCCAGCAGCCGGGACAGTTGGAACACTGAAGCTTTCTTT.